This T cell receptor beta chain is drawn from a study of CD8+ T cells in alopecia areata listed by TCRdb under 2018. General notes on the study: Treated patients were enrolled in an open-label pilot trial of oral tofacitinib at 5 to 10 mg twice daily for moderate-to-severe alopecia areata. In both human patients and the C3H/HeJ mouse model, the study applied high-throughput TCRbeta sequencing to look at T cell clonal expansion in alopecia areata. RNA came from the PAXgene miRNA kit for fixed scalp, the miRNeasy kit for PBMCs, and the RNeasy kit for mouse skin. Scalp clonality was compared across normal scalp (n=4), patchy alopecia areata scalp (n=8), and alopecia totalis/universalis scalp (n=8). On the human side, TCRbeta sequencing was run on scalp tissue and on sorted CD4+ and CD8+ peripheral blood T cells from healthy controls and from alopecia areata patients with either patchy or totalis/universalis disease. TCRbeta CDR3 regions were amplified by immunoSEQ multiplex PCR with 35 Vbeta forward and 13 Jbeta reverse primers. For the treated patients, the SALT score, which quantifies what percentage of scalp surface area is affected, served as the measure of disease severity. Patients stayed on tofacitinib for 6 to 18 months and then had 6 months of follow-up off drug so that delayed response and recurrence could be assessed. Biopsies were taken from tofacitinib-treated patients at baseline and again at 4 and 24 weeks into treatment, and several of those patients also had a later scalp biopsy.

The method was the immunoSEQ multiplex PCR assay. RNA was extracted from all samples and reverse transcribed into cDNA, which served as template for TCR sequencing. SuperScript III was used to make first-strand cDNA, primed with a 2:1 mix of oligo-dT and random hexamers. A synthetic immune receptor repertoire was used to measure amplification bias, and any remaining bias was corrected computationally. As for the authors' bioinformatics: Raw reads were preprocessed to remove errors, and CDR3 was defined by IMGT conventions from the conserved cysteine to phenylalanine. To get clonality, Shannon entropy was normalized by log2 of the number of productive unique TCRs and the result was subtracted from 1. Scalp TCRbeta sequences were cross-referenced with sorted blood CD4 and CD8 repertoires so that the CD4 or CD8 identity of scalp clones could be inferred. As stored in TCRdb, this immuneACCESS dataset retains in-frame rearrangements with V and J assigned. A fraction of the clones does not appear; measured against another copy, unresolved V genes explain less than half of the discrepancy, and the remainder lacks a known reason. D and trimming come from the DNA, and the V and J calls and clone size come from that table. The sample includes hundreds of thousands of clones, with approximately 72% observed a single time. Roughly 1.2% of the sample is in the top ten clones.

The treatment or condition label corresponds to: oral pan-JAK inhibitor, 5-10 mg twice daily. Peripheral blood and lesional scalp punch biopsies were obtained from patients with alopecia areata. PBMCs were isolated by density centrifugation and stained for CD3, CD4 and CD8, after which CD4+ and CD8+ T cells were sorted on a FACSAria. Overall results and qualifications from the work: Because the treated cohort was small and included a single nonresponder, larger studies are needed to assess links between baseline CD8+ expansion and response. Compared with normal scalp, lesional scalp had higher clonality and more expanded CD8+ clones, particularly in alopecia totalis/universalis, a pattern that suggests antigenic drive. Shared TCR sequences between patients were less evident than in mice, which may be partly attributable to HLA diversity in the patient population. Many expanded lesional clones persisted in scalp and blood during tofacitinib treatment, which may partly explain relapse after stopping treatment. With tofacitinib, both scalp clonality and the number of expanded CD8+ clones among the top 100 scalp clones went down significantly. Scalp TCR repertoire analysis is complicated because resident alphabeta T cells in normal human skin are also sequenced, whereas mouse skin is dominated by gammadelta T cells.

For CDR1 and CDR2, the germline V gene lists MGHDK and SYGVNS. Inclusive of the bounding cysteine and phenylalanine, the CDR3 is 14 residues long. CDR3 DNA only is kept here, 42 bases in frame from base 1. V loses 3 bases, J loses 5 bases, and the germline ends lie 13 bases apart. Details on this clone: Its antigen is currently not known. Base-call qualities are not available, and no considerably larger clone is one nucleotide away.

The clonotype was recovered from a human donor with alopecia areata. The sample was CD4+ T cells sorted from blood, taken at week 44, from a patient treated with tofacitinib. Recombination linked TRBV25-1 to TRBJ2-5; possibly the D gene is TRBD1, per 6 matching bases. The DNA reads as follows: TGTGCCAGCAGTGAGCCACAGGGACGGGAGACCCAGTACTTC. It encodes CASSEPQGRETQYF.